This passage covers 25 T cell receptor beta chains from one sample sequenced in a study of identical twins. TCRdb redid the calling of the 5' RACE reads with MiXCR, one entry per CDR3 protein. The sample lists around 650,000 distinct CDR3 sequences, 7% to 7.5% occurring once. This same sample was also part of a study on yellow fever vaccine responses in identical twins.

The source material was PBMCs. The source of these receptors is a woman under 30 in good health.

The rearrangement links TRBV5-1 to TRBJ1-1, with D hard to call. Trimming left V 1 base short and J 6 bases short, with 13 bases between. This CDR3 has 14 amino acids. CDR1 and CDR2 from the germline V gene are SGHRS and YFSETQ. In nucleotides, the CDR3 is TGCGCCAGCAGCTTGAAGGGAGGACGCTCTGAAGCTTTCTTT. Translating gives CASSLKGGRSEAFF.

This chain uses TRBV20-1 with TRBJ1-1, with D perhaps matching TRBD1 (5 bases). CDR3 size: 15 residues. V was pared by 0 bases and J by 6 bases, with 17 bases between. Looked up from germline, CDR1 is DFQATT and CDR2 is SNEGSKA (reference sequence). The CDR3 reads CSARDPQQVSAEAFF. The DNA for the CDR3 is TGCAGTGCTAGAGATCCCCAACAGGTTTCGGCTGAAGCTTTCTTT.

In its sample, this clonotype was seen many times. The gene calls are TRBV11-3 and TRBJ1-3; no reliable D call. Trimming stripped 5 bases from V and 4 bases from J, with 12 bases between. The germline V gene has CDR1 SGHNT and CDR2 YENEEA. This CDR3 is built from 14 residues. The CDR3 bases are TGTGCCAGCAGCCCCCGGGTCGCCGGAAACACCATATATTTT. Translated: CASSPRVAGNTIYF.

This clonotype was observed many times. This chain uses TRBV4-2 with TRBJ1-4; D unclear. Germline V gives CDR1 LGHNA, CDR2 YNFKEQ. Trimming cost V 0 bases and J 4 bases, with 21 bases left between them. This CDR3 region has 19 residues. Written as DNA, the CDR3 is TGTGCCAGCAGCCAAGATTTAAGTGGAAGAGGTGGGCTTAATGAAAAACTGTTTTTT. It yields the protein CASSQDLSGRGGLNEKLFF.

This clonotype was seen many times. The chain combines TRBV25-1 with TRBJ2-1, with TRBD2 matching 10 bases. V lost 0 bases, J lost 13 bases, and 30 bases stayed unmatched. Germline lookup yields CDR1 MGHDK and CDR2 SYGVNS. This CDR3 contains 22 residues. CDR3 coding DNA: TGTGCCAGCAGTGAATACCTACTCTCCGACAGGGGTGAGACTAGCGGGTTTCACCCACAGTTCTTC. Protein: CASSEYLLSDRGETSGFHPQFF.

This clonotype was observed a handful of times. V and J are TRBV5-1 and TRBJ2-2; D perhaps matches TRBD2 (5 bases). This CDR3 is built from 16 residues. V was clipped by 3 bases and J by 1 base, with 13 bases between them. Germline values: CDR1 SGHRS, CDR2 YFSETQ. The CDR3 DNA sequence: TGCGCCAGCAGCTCCAATGGCGGGCAGAACACCGGGGAGCTGTTTTTT. It codes for CASSSNGGQNTGELFF.

Only a few counts were recorded for this clonotype. V usage is TRBV12-3 or TRBV12-4 and J usage is TRBJ1-1; 8 nucleotides line up with TRBD1. The CDR3 is 15 amino acids. V dropped 7 bases and J dropped 1; count of bases not matched to a gene: 8. The CDR3 bases are TGTGCCAGCAACGAATACAGGGGGGGGAACACTGAAGCTTTCTTT. This gives the protein CASNEYRGGNTEAFF.

The chain recombines TRBV28 with TRBJ2-7; D is perhaps TRBD1 (6 bases). This CDR3 has 15 amino acids. The V end was cut by 6 bases, the J end by 1 base, with 16 bases between. The germline V gene encodes CDR1 MDHEN and CDR2 SYDVKM. CDR3 protein: CASSSPRTASYEQYV. The CDR3 DNA reads TGTGCCAGCAGCTCTCCCAGGACAGCTTCCTACGAGCAGTACGTC.

The rearrangement links TRBV7-6 to TRBJ2-5, with a tentative D call TRBD2 (5 bases). Trimming took off 0 bases at V and 5 bases at J, with 16 bases between the two ends. The CDR3 has 16 residues. Per germline, CDR1 SGHVS and CDR2 FNYEAQ. In DNA, the CDR3 is TGTGCCAGCAGCTTAGCGAGTACTAGGATCGGCGAGACCCAGTACTTC. Residues: CASSLASTRIGETQYF.

This clonotype was detected many times. This chain joins TRBV5-1 and TRBJ2-2; 7 nucleotides line up with TRBD1. Looked up from germline, CDR1 is SGHRS and CDR2 is YFSETQ. Trimming removed 7 bases from V and 0 bases from J; junction bases left unmatched: 6. There are 15 residues in the CDR3. In nucleotides, the CDR3 is TGCGCCAGCGGCCCGGGACAGACGAACACCGGGGAGCTGTTTTTT. Its protein is CASGPGQTNTGELFF.

This clonotype has a handful of counts. The chain has TRBV2 and TRBJ2-7; no clear D gene. Trimming stripped 6 bases from V and 5 bases from J, with 5 bases between. This CDR3 has 10 residues. Germline loops: CDR1 SNHLY, CDR2 FYNNEI. In DNA, the CDR3 is TGTGCCAGCAGGGGTAACGAGCAGTACTTC. It codes for CASRGNEQYF.

This chain links TRBV10-1 with TRBJ1-2; 7 bases line up with TRBD1. The CDR3 consists of 14 residues. Germline-derived CDR1 and CDR2 are WNHNN and SYGVQD (reference sequence). The junction had 1 base not matched to a gene; V was cut back by 3 bases and J by 0 bases. The CDR3 DNA is TGCGCCAGCAGTGACGGGACAGCTAACTATGGCTACACCTTC. Translating it yields CASSDGTANYGYTF.

Only a few counts were recorded for this clonotype. The chain links TRBV12-3 or TRBV12-4 to TRBJ2-7, with TRBD1 identical over 8 bases. J was trimmed by 5 bases and V by 6 bases; bases with no gene match: 6. This CDR3 spans 13 amino acids. Written as DNA, the CDR3 is TGTGCCAGCAGACCGGGACAGGTGAACGAGCAGTACTTC. It yields the protein CASRPGQVNEQYF.

This CDR3 reads CSARVPPGLAGGNPAGELFF. CDR3 DNA: TGCAGTGCTAGAGTTCCCCCGGGACTAGCGGGAGGGAACCCAGCCGGGGAGCTGTTTTTT. The chain employs TRBV20-1 and TRBJ2-2, with 16 nucleotides matching TRBD2. V lost 1 base and J lost 6; bases outside the gene matches: 14. This CDR3 spans 20 amino acids. Germline assignment: CDR1 DFQATT and CDR2 SNEGSKA (reference sequence).

This clonotype was picked up a small number of times. This rearrangement joins TRBV28 to TRBJ2-7; the D is unclear. Trimming took 7 bases from V and 2 from J, leaving 18 bases between them. Germline CDR1 reads MDHEN; CDR2 reads SYDVKM. CDR3 length: 15 residues. The CDR3 protein is CASTLDPSPPYEQYF. In DNA form, the CDR3 reads TGTGCCAGCACCCTAGACCCCAGCCCACCCTACGAGCAGTACTTC.

Many counts were recorded for this clonotype. The V gene is TRBV4-1, the J gene TRBJ1-1; D may be TRBD1 (5 bases). Trimming left V 0 bases short and J 5 bases short, with 10 bases between. CDR1 MGHRA and CDR2 YSYEKL come from the germline V gene. There are 14 residues in the CDR3. The DNA for the CDR3 is TGCGCCAGCAGCCAAGATTCAGGGTATACTGAAGCTTTCTTT. As protein: CASSQDSGYTEAFF.

This clonotype came up a few times. V gene TRBV6-5 combines with J gene TRBJ1-2; D not resolved. CDR3 length: 13 amino acids. Per germline, CDR1 MNHEY and CDR2 SVGAGI. The germline V and J ends were trimmed by 3 bases and 4 bases, with 9 bases remaining between them. The CDR3: CASSYDGSYGYTF. In nucleotides, the CDR3 is TGTGCCAGCAGTTATGACGGTAGCTATGGCTACACCTTC.

The V gene is TRBV5-5, the J gene TRBJ2-2; a possible D gene is TRBD2 (6 bases). Germline CDR1 reads SGHKS; CDR2 reads YYEKEE (reference sequence). V was trimmed by 4 bases and J by 4 bases, leaving 20 bases between them. CDR3 length equals 17 residues. The CDR3 sequence: CASSVDSERVLTGELFF. The CDR3 coding sequence is TGTGCCAGCAGCGTCGACAGCGAGCGGGTTCTCACCGGGGAGCTGTTTTTT.

This sequence joins TRBV19 and TRBJ2-2; D possibly uses TRBD1 or TRBD2 (5 bases each). CDR3 length equals 15 residues. Germline assignment: CDR1 LNHDA and CDR2 SQIVND (reference sequence). Trimming cost V 3 bases and J 2 bases, with 10 bases left between them. The CDR3 sequence is CASSIRGANTGELFF. CDR3 bases: TGTGCCAGTAGTATCCGAGGGGCCAACACCGGGGAGCTGTTTTTT.

This clonotype was observed many times. The CDR3 nucleotides are TGTGCCAGCAGTTCCACACAGGGTTTGAATTATGGCTACACCTTC. Its translation is CASSSTQGLNYGYTF. V is TRBV12-3 or TRBV12-4 and J is TRBJ1-2; the D gene is possibly TRBD1 (6 bases). V gave up 4 bases and J gave up 5 bases, with 17 bases separating them. The CDR3 spans 15 residues.

The chain couples TRBV3-1 to TRBJ1-1; D remains unclear. This CDR3 has 13 residues. Germline assignment: CDR1 LGHDT and CDR2 YNNKEL (reference sequence). The V end was cut by 1 base, the J end by 4 bases, with 7 bases between. The CDR3 bases are TGTGCCAGCAGCCAAGGCAAGGGCACTGAAGCTTTCTTT. Translating it yields CASSQGKGTEAFF.

V and J are TRBV15 and TRBJ2-1; 10 positions agree with TRBD2. The CDR3 contains 16 residues. V lost 1 base to trimming and J lost 7 bases; unmatched junction nucleotides: 7. Germline V gives CDR1 LNHNV, CDR2 YYDKDF (reference sequence). Here the CDR3 reads CATSRAAGGPRNEQFF. CDR3 coding DNA: TGTGCCACCAGCAGAGCAGCGGGAGGGCCGCGGAATGAGCAGTTCTTC.

The chain couples TRBV12-5 to TRBJ2-7; 7 nucleotides match TRBD2. This CDR3 is built from 14 residues. Losses at the gene ends were 7 bases for V and 2 bases for J; bases not matched to a gene: 8. Per the germline V gene, CDR1 is LGHNT and CDR2 is FRNRAP. The CDR3 protein is CASVPGRATYEQYV. CDR3 nucleotide sequence: TGTGCTAGTGTTCCTGGGAGGGCAACCTACGAGCAGTACGTC.

In its sample, this clonotype was seen many times. The V and J genes are TRBV10-3 and TRBJ2-3; 12 bases agree with TRBD2. Trimming cost V 7 bases and J 6 bases; bases outside gene matches: 5. CDR3 length: 14 amino acids. Germline V gene sequence: CDR1 ENHRY, CDR2 SYGVKD. This CDR3 is CAIKLAGGGDTQYF. Written as DNA, the CDR3 is TGTGCCATCAAACTAGCGGGAGGAGGGGATACGCAGTATTTT.

This clonotype has ten or more counts. This chain joins TRBV21-1 and TRBJ2-1. TRBV21-1 is a pseudogene locus. This CDR3 has 17 amino acids. In DNA, the CDR3 is TGTGCCAGCAGCAAAGGTATAGGTCCAATTTCCTACAATGAGCAGTTCTTC. Translating gives CASSKGIGPISYNEQFF.